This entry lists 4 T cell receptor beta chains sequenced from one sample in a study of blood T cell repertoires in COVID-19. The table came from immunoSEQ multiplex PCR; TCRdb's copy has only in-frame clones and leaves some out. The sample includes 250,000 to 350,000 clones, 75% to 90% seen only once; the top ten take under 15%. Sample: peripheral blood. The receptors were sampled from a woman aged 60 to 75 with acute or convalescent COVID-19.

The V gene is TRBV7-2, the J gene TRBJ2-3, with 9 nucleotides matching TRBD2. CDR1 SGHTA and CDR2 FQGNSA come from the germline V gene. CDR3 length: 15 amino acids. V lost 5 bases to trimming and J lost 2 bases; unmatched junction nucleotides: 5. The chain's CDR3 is CASSRASGATDTQYF. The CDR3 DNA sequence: TGTGCCAGCAGCCGCGCTAGCGGGGCCACAGATACGCAGTATTTT. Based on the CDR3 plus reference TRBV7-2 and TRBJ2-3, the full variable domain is GAGVSQSPSNKVTEKGKDVELRCDPISGHTALYWYRQSLGQGLEFLIYFQGNSAPDKSGLPSDRFSAERTGGSVSTLTIQRTQQEDSAVYLCASSRASGATDTQYFGPGTRLTVL.

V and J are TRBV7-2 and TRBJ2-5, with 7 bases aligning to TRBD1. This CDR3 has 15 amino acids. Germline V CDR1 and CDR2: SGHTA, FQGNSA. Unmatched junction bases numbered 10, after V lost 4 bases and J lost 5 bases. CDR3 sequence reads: CASSSEGASRETQYF. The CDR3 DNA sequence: TGTGCCAGCAGCTCAGAGGGGGCATCAAGGGAGACCCAGTACTTC.

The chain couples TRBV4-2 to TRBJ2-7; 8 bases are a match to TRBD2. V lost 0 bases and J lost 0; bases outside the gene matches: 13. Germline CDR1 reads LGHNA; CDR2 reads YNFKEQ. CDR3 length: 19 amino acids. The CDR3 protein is CASSQDLGAGASSSYEQYF. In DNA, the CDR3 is TGTGCCAGCAGCCAAGATCTAGGAGCGGGAGCCTCGAGCTCCTACGAGCAGTACTTC.

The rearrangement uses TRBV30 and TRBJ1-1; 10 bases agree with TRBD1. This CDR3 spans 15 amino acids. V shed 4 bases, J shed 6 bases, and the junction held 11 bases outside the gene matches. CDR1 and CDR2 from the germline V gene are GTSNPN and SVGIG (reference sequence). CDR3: CAWNSPGQGRAEAFF. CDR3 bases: TGTGCCTGGAACAGCCCGGGACAGGGGCGGGCTGAAGCTTTCTTT.